The present TCR beta chain was sequenced within a study of blood T cells in healthy people across ages. As to this clonotype: Its target is not known.

For the second PCR, which ran for about 6 to 11 cycles, a sample-barcoded 5' primer and a J-beta primer mix were used. TCRdb re-analysed the 5' RACE reads in MiXCR, keeping a single row per CDR3 protein. The sample lists approximately 2,000,000 distinct CDR3 sequences, roughly two fifths occurring once. Trimming removed 5 bases from V and 3 bases from J; junction bases left unmatched: 12. The CDR3 covers 18 residues. In germline, CDR1 is MNHEY, CDR2 SVGEGT. Findings of the study overall: Not knowing donor CMV status may have confounded expanded clonotype changes. A conclusive naive versus antigen-experienced comparison was prevented by the unsorted PBMCs.

This chain joins TRBV6-2 or TRBV6-3 and TRBJ2-1, with 11 positions matching TRBD2. The TCR originated in a human donor in good health. The sequenced sample consisted of blood. In DNA, the CDR3 is TGTGCCAGCAGTCCACTAGCGGGGGCCACAATCTTCTACAATGAGCAGTTCTTC. This encodes CASSPLAGATIFYNEQFF.